This TCR beta chain was captured by sequencing in a study of T-cell memory formation after mild COVID-19. Study overall: TCR clusters were mostly confined to one donor each.

As regards this clonotype: The antigen is undetermined.

The study, taken as a whole, reports: A second wave expanding day 15 to 37 was CD4+-biased; contracting clones were balanced. Among contracting clones, CD4+ were mainly CM/EM and CD8+ enriched in EMRA. Memory cells collected pre-infection included some clones that later responded, suggesting cross-reactive memory joined.

The CDR3 has 15 amino acids. Germline CDR1 reads LGHNA; CDR2 reads YSLEER. Trimming left V 0 bases short and J 8 bases short, with 13 bases between. TCRdb analysed the 5' RACE reads with MiXCR anew, one entry per CDR3 protein. The table records approximately 300,000 distinct CDR3 sequences, approximately 16% of them present only once. The rearrangement links TRBV4-3 to TRBJ2-2; D is undetermined. The clonotype originates from a young man who had mild COVID-19 (a few samples of this study predate the infection). Cell type and time point are not known. The sample consisted of PBMCs or a T cell subset sorted from them (not recorded which). This CDR3 is CASSQEFGPRGELFF. Here the CDR3 DNA reads TGCGCCAGCAGCCAAGAGTTCGGCCCACGGGGGGAGCTGTTTTTT.